One and the same sample provided the 10 T cell receptor beta chains below, sequenced in a study of blood T cell repertoires in COVID-19. Generated by immunoSEQ multiplex PCR, the TCRdb table keeps only in-frame clones and is missing some. The sample carries more than 250,000 clones, 90% recorded once. Material for sequencing was PBMCs or T cells enriched from blood (not recorded which). Receptors were obtained from a woman between 18 and 29 years old with acute COVID-19.

This clone showed up just once. The rearrangement links TRBV27 to TRBJ1-5, with TRBD1 matching 8 bases. After removal of 6 bases from V and 0 bases from J, the junction contained 1 base not matched to a gene. The CDR3 consists of 14 residues. In germline, CDR1 is MNHEY, CDR2 SMNVEV (reference sequence). The CDR3 spells CASRDRDSNQPQHF. The DNA of the CDR3 is TGTGCCAGCAGGGACAGGGATAGCAATCAGCCCCAGCATTTT.

The chain uses TRBV7-2 and TRBJ2-7; 8 positions agree with TRBD2. Germline V CDR1 and CDR2: SGHTA, FQGNSA. The V gene end was trimmed by 1 base and the J gene end by 0 bases; junction bases not matched to a gene: 2. This CDR3 spans 15 amino acids. The CDR3 here is CASSLGSGVSYEQYF. DNA for the CDR3: TGTGCCAGCAGCTTAGGTAGCGGGGTCTCCTACGAGCAGTACTTC.

Note on this clone: The sample carries other DNA sequences with the same CDR3. The chain employs TRBV5-1 and TRBJ2-5, with 7 bases aligning to TRBD1. Germline trimming cut 0 bases from V and 2 bases from J; bases unmatched to any gene: 4. CDR3 length equals 15 residues. Germline values: CDR1 SGHRS, CDR2 YFSETQ. CDR3 region: CASSLGGGGQETQYF. In DNA form, the CDR3 reads TGCGCCAGCAGCTTGGGAGGGGGCGGGCAAGAGACCCAGTACTTC. Complete variable domain (other parts from reference TRBV5-1 and TRBJ2-5): KAGVTQTPRYLIKTRGQQVTLSCSPISGHRSVSWYQQTPGQGLQFLFEYFSETQRNKGNFPGRFSGRQFSNSRSEMNVSTLELGDSALYLCASSLGGGGQETQYFGPGTRLLVL.

The chain couples TRBV2 to TRBJ1-4, with 11 bases lining up with TRBD1. Germline V gene sequence: CDR1 SNHLY, CDR2 FYNNEI. The CDR3 is 17 amino acids. V was pared by 8 bases and J by 0 bases, with 8 bases of the junction left unmatched. CDR3 residues: CASDPGQGAATNEKLFF. The CDR3 DNA reads as TGTGCCAGCGATCCCGGACAGGGGGCGGCAACTAATGAAAAACTGTTTTTT. The whole variable domain, remainder taken from reference TRBV2 and TRBJ1-4, is EPEVTQTPSHQVTQMGQEVILRCVPISNHLYFYWYRQILGQKVEFLVSFYNNEISEKSEIFDDQFSVERPDGSNFTLKIRSTKLEDSAMYFCASDPGQGAATNEKLFFGSGTQLSVL.

This clone showed up just once. The genes are TRBV19 and TRBJ1-1; no definite D call. The CDR3 totals 13 residues. V lost 5 bases to trimming and J lost 3 bases, with 10 bases between them. Germline V lookup: CDR1 LNHDA, CDR2 SQIVND (reference sequence). The CDR3 loop is CASSVRFDTEAFF. DNA for the CDR3: TGTGCCAGTAGTGTGAGATTTGACACTGAAGCTTTCTTT.

The V and J genes are TRBV6-5 and TRBJ2-3; TRBD1 is a possible D gene (6 bases). The CDR3 consists of 14 residues. Germline V gene data show CDR1 as MNHEY and CDR2 as SVGAGI. The V gene lost 6 bases and the J gene lost 3 bases, with 13 bases spanning the gap. DNA for the CDR3: TGTGCCAGCAGAGGGGGAGATGCGACAGATACGCAGTATTTT. Protein sequence: CASRGGDATDTQYF.

The rearrangement joins TRBV14 to TRBJ2-5, with TRBD2 identical over 15 bases. Germline V gene data show CDR1 as SGHDN and CDR2 as FVKESK. V gave up 0 bases and J gave up 1 base; unmatched junction bases: 6. The CDR3 extends over 19 amino acids. CDR3 nucleotides: TGTGCCAGCAGCCAAGATTTAGGGACTAGCGGGAGGCTCCAAGAGACCCAGTACTTC. Protein sequence: CASSQDLGTSGRLQETQYF. Full variable domain (remainder filled in from reference TRBV14 and TRBJ2-5): EAGVTQFPSHSVIEKGQTVTLRCDPISGHDNLYWYRRVMGKEIKFLLHFVKESKQDESGMPNNRFLAERTGGTYSTLKVQPAELEDSGVYFCASSQDLGTSGRLQETQYFGPGTRLLVL.

The rearrangement uses TRBV19 and TRBJ2-2; D may be TRBD2 (6 bases). V gave up 3 bases and J gave up 5 bases, with 13 bases separating them. In germline, CDR1 is LNHDA, CDR2 SQIVND (reference sequence). The CDR3 contains 15 residues. As DNA, the CDR3 is TGTGCCAGTAGTATCCCCGGGAGCACGACCGGGGAGCTGTTTTTT. Amino acids: CASSIPGSTTGELFF.

This chain links TRBV4-1 with TRBJ2-1, with 7 nucleotides matching TRBD2. The CDR3 length is 16 residues. The V gene's germline CDR1 is MGHRA and CDR2 YSYEKL. The junction had 11 bases not matched to a gene; V was cut back by 1 base and J by 8 bases. The CDR3 reads CASSQGGAGAVYEQFF. The CDR3 DNA is TGCGCCAGCAGCCAAGGCGGGGCGGGAGCGGTCTATGAGCAGTTCTTC.

The genes are TRBV7-6 and TRBJ1-2; D perhaps matches TRBD1 (6 bases). Germline V gene sequence: CDR1 SGHVS, CDR2 FNYEAQ. Trimming removed 6 bases at V and 7 bases at J, with 21 bases between. There are 15 residues in the CDR3. The CDR3 nucleotides read TGTGCCAGCAGTCCTTTCACCAGGGAACAGGGTGGCTACACCTTC. As protein: CASSPFTREQGGYTF.